These T cell receptor beta chains were read from a single sample in a study of T cells after yellow fever vaccination. Using its own MiXCR run on the 5' RACE reads, TCRdb lists one record per CDR3 protein. The repertoire holds roughly 150,000 distinct CDR3 sequences, with about 6.2% as singletons. Material: CD4+ T cells sorted from PBMCs, obtained 10 days after the yellow fever booster vaccination. These TCRs come from a man aged 25 to 40 who received the YFV17D yellow fever vaccine. Both conserved end residues are part of each CDR3. Fields, in order: clone size, V gene, J gene, D gene, CDR3 DNA, CDR3 protein. The D gene is left open where the match is weak. Only some rows state a clone size, as once, few, many or a class for expanded clones.

many	TRBV24-1	TRBJ2-3	TRBD2	TGTGCCACCAGTGATTCGATAGCGGGAGCGAACACAGATACGCAGTATTTT	CATSDSIAGANTDTQYF
many	TRBV20-1	TRBJ2-4	NA	TGCAGTGCTAGAGTGGCCGGGGCCAAAAACATTCAGTACTTC	CSARVAGAKNIQYF
many	TRBV28	TRBJ2-4	NA	TGTGCCGTTTTGGGGGAGACAAACATTCAGTACTTC	CAVLGETNIQYF
many	TRBV7-8	TRBJ2-5	NA	TGTGCCAGCAGCTTAGTTGGGATCCAAGAGACCCAGTACTTC	CASSLVGIQETQYF
many	TRBV5-1	TRBJ1-1	NA	TGCGCCAGCAGCTTGGCCCAGACCAACACTGAAGCTTTCTTT	CASSLAQTNTEAFF
many	TRBV6-5	TRBJ2-1	NA	TGTGCCAGCAGTCTCCACTCTAGCGCCGATGAGCAGTTCTTC	CASSLHSSADEQFF
many	TRBV7-6	TRBJ2-3	NA	TGTGCCAGCAGCTTAATGGCGATAGGAGGAGATACGCAGTATTTT	CASSLMAIGGDTQYF
many	TRBV29-1	TRBJ2-3	TRBD2	TGCAGCGTTGTAGGGGGACTAAGCGAGCGGGGGCTAGATACGCAGTATTTT	CSVVGGLSERGLDTQYF
few	TRBV19	TRBJ2-6	NA	TGTGCCAGTATACAGGAACGCTCTGGGGCCAACGTCCTGACTTTC	CASIQERSGANVLTF
many	TRBV7-6	TRBJ2-1	NA	TGTGCCAGCAGCTCCGTGAACGGAGGGCGTGAGTTCTTC	CASSSVNGGREFF
many	TRBV6-5	TRBJ1-2	NA	TGTGCCAGCAGCCGGGACCCCACCTATGGCTACACCTTC	CASSRDPTYGYTF
many	TRBV18	TRBJ2-1	NA	TGTGCCAGCTCACCTCCGACAGGGAGGAGGTTCTTC	CASSPPTGRRFF
many	TRBV27	TRBJ2-1	TRBD1	TGTGCCAGCAGTGTCAACGGGACAGAGTACTACAATGAGCAGTTCTTC	CASSVNGTEYYNEQFF
many	TRBV18	TRBJ2-7	NA	TGTGCCAGCTCACCACCCTCTAACTACGAGCAGTACTTC	CASSPPSNYEQYF
many	TRBV12-3/TRBV12-4	TRBJ2-7	NA	TGTGCCAGCAGTATTAACGCCCGCTACGAGCAGTACTTC	CASSINARYEQYF
NA	TRBV15	TRBJ2-7	TRBD1	TGTGCCACCAGCAGGGTGGGACAGAACCTCTACGAGCAGTACTTC	CATSRVGQNLYEQYF
many	TRBV19	TRBJ2-7	NA	TGTGCCAGTAGTATGAGCCAGGTAGACGAGCAGTACTTC	CASSMSQVDEQYF
many	TRBV14	TRBJ2-7	NA	TGTGCCAGCAGCTACGCAGGAAATCGCGAGCAGTACTTC	CASSYAGNREQYF
many	TRBV6-2/TRBV6-3	TRBJ2-7	NA	TGTGCCAGCAGTTACTCGAGGATCCGACTGGTCTCCTACGAGCAGTACTTC	CASSYSRIRLVSYEQYF
many	TRBV28	TRBJ2-7	NA	TGTGCCAGTTCAGGGGAGGCCAGCGGAGAGGGAGAGCAGTACTTC	CASSGEASGEGEQYF
NA	TRBV7-2	TRBJ2-5	NA	TGTGCCAGCGCGACGGGCGGAGGGGGAGGGGAGACCCAGTACTTC	CASATGGGGGETQYF
NA	TRBV6-5	TRBJ2-5	NA	TGTGCCAGCAGTTACTCAAGGGGAACAGGGGAGACCCAGTACTTC	CASSYSRGTGETQYF
many	TRBV24-1	TRBJ2-2	TRBD1	TGTGCCACAGGAGCGTCAGGGGGAACCGGGGAGCTGTTTTTT	CATGASGGTGELFF
many	TRBV7-9	TRBJ2-7	NA	TGTGCCAGCAGCTTTTACAACTTGTACGAGCAGTACTTC	CASSFYNLYEQYF
NA	TRBV7-8	TRBJ2-7	TRBD2	TGTGCCAGCAGCTTAGTGGCGGGAGTAATCTACGAGCAGTACTTC	CASSLVAGVIYEQYF
many	TRBV5-4	TRBJ2-2	TRBD2	TGTGCCAGCAGCTCTAACCTAGGGACTAGCGGGGGGGAGCTGTTTTTT	CASSSNLGTSGGELFF